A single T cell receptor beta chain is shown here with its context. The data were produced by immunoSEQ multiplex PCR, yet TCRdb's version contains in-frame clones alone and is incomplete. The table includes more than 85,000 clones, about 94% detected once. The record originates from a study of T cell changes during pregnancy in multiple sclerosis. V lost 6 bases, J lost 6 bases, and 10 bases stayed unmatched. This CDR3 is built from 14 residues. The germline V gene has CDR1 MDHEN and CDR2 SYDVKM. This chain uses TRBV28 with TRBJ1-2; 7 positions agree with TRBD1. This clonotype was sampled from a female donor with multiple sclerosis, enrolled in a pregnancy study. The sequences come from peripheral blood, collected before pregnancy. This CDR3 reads CASSLGGGVDGYTF. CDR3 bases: TGTGCCAGCAGCCTAGGGGGCGGGGTCGATGGCTACACCTTC.